These 23 T cell receptor beta chains originate from one sample sequenced in a study of blood T cell repertoires in COVID-19. This table comes from immunoSEQ multiplex PCR, and its TCRdb copy is limited to in-frame clones, with some not included. Counted here are a few hundred thousand clones, 85% occurring once; the ten biggest clones make up roughly 6.7%. Sequenced sample: PBMCs or T cells enriched from blood (not recorded which). All receptors derive from a woman in her 50s who had been exposed to COVID-19.

This clone was recorded only once. V and J are TRBV2 and TRBJ2-5; 10 nucleotides line up with TRBD1. This CDR3 comprises 15 residues. From germline, CDR1 is SNHLY and CDR2 FYNNEI. The V segment lost 6 bases and the J segment 6 bases; nucleotides outside the gene matches: 10. CDR3 region: CASRDQTGGAKTQYF. The CDR3 DNA reads TGTGCCAGCAGGGACCAGACAGGGGGCGCGAAGACCCAGTACTTC.

This clone has only one observation. The chain has TRBV7-2 and TRBJ1-1; no firm D call. Germline V gene data show CDR1 as SGHTA and CDR2 as FQGNSA. CDR3 length: 14 amino acids. Deletions cut 7 bases from V and 1 base from J, with 13 bases between. The CDR3 coding sequence is TGTGCCAGCACCCCACCCAGGCGGAACACTGAAGCTTTCTTT. It specifies CASTPPRRNTEAFF.

The count of this clone is one. This chain uses TRBV9 with TRBJ2-1; 9 bases agree with TRBD2. V trimming: 0 bases; J trimming: 7 bases; junction bases outside the gene matches: 11. The CDR3 totals 17 residues. The germline CDR1 and CDR2 sequences are SGDLS and YYNGEE. The CDR3 spells CASSVDVGAGGLNEQFF. Here the CDR3 DNA reads TGTGCCAGCAGCGTAGATGTAGGAGCGGGGGGCCTAAATGAGCAGTTCTTC.

This clone appeared a single time. The chain joins TRBV5-6 to TRBJ1-6, with 7 bases matching TRBD1. Germline V gives CDR1 SGHDT, CDR2 YYEEEE. The V and J ends lost 4 bases and 7 bases, in that order; junction bases with no gene match: 8. The CDR3 is 15 amino acids. CDR3 in DNA: TGTGCCAGCAGCGATACGGGACAGAGGAATTCACCCCTCCACTTT. This gives the protein CASSDTGQRNSPLHF.

A few counts support this clone. This sequence joins TRBV6-2 or TRBV6-3 and TRBJ2-3; 12 bases agree with TRBD2. J was trimmed by 4 bases and V by 4 bases; bases with no gene match: 12. The CDR3 runs 18 residues. Germline CDR1 and CDR2: MNHEY and SVGEGT. The CDR3 loop reads CASSSVPSGGAEADTQYF. The CDR3 nucleotides read TGTGCCAGCAGTTCCGTCCCTAGCGGGGGGGCGGAGGCAGATACGCAGTATTTT.

The chain uses TRBV11-2 and TRBJ2-7; the match to TRBD1 covers 9 bases. The CDR3 is 14 amino acids. V lost 5 bases and J lost 5; bases outside the gene matches: 7. Germline CDR1 and CDR2: SGHAT and FQNNGV. The CDR3 DNA reads TGTGCCAGCAGCCTTGACAGGGGGTCGGACGAGCAGTACTTC. Translation gives CASSLDRGSDEQYF.

This clone was picked up one time. The genes are TRBV7-9 and TRBJ2-5, with D maybe TRBD2 (6 bases). V lost 6 bases, J lost 0 bases, and 14 bases lay in between. CDR1 is SEHNR and CDR2 is FQNEAQ in the germline V gene (reference sequence). This CDR3 has 15 amino acids. This CDR3 reads CASRRDGTYQETQYF. The CDR3 DNA is TGTGCCAGCAGGCGGGACGGGACGTACCAAGAGACCCAGTACTTC.

The chain recombines TRBV11-2 with TRBJ2-3; 11 nucleotides agree with TRBD2. Unmatched junction bases numbered 9, after V lost 5 bases and J lost 5 bases. The CDR3 covers 16 residues. Germline CDR1 is SGHAT and CDR2 is FQNNGV. This CDR3 is CASSQYSGGAKDTQYF. The CDR3 DNA is TGTGCCAGCAGCCAATATAGCGGGGGGGCGAAAGATACGCAGTATTTT.

The count of this clone is one. The genes are TRBV7-2 and TRBJ2-2, with 15 bases that match TRBD2. The CDR3 extends over 18 amino acids. Germline V gene sequence: CDR1 SGHTA, CDR2 FQGNSA. V gave up 5 bases and J gave up 5 bases; unmatched junction bases: 9. The CDR3 loop reads CASSPGTSGGSRTGELFF. DNA for the CDR3: TGTGCCAGCAGCCCCGGGACTAGCGGGGGGAGTAGGACCGGGGAGCTGTTTTTT.

The chain carries TRBV27 and TRBJ1-2; D is perhaps TRBD1 (5 bases). This CDR3 contains 13 residues. Germline CDR1 and CDR2: MNHEY and SMNVEV (reference sequence). V lost 6 bases, J lost 7 bases, and 15 bases lay in between. The CDR3 region is CASRPTGLGGYTF. The CDR3 DNA reads as TGTGCCAGCAGGCCCACAGGTCTTGGTGGCTACACCTTC.

This clone was counted a single time. The chain links TRBV14 to TRBJ1-1; no clear D gene. The CDR3 has 15 residues. Germline-derived CDR1 and CDR2 are SGHDN and FVKESK. The V end was cut by 0 bases, the J end by 0 bases, with 8 bases between. For the CDR3, the DNA is TGTGCCAGCAGCCAAGAATGGGCTCTGAACACTGAAGCTTTCTTT. It encodes CASSQEWALNTEAFF.

V is TRBV5-4 and J is TRBJ1-3, with TRBD1 identical over 7 bases. The CDR3 has 13 residues. In germline, CDR1 is SGHNT, CDR2 YYREEE (reference sequence). Germline trimming cut 7 bases from V and 3 bases from J; bases unmatched to any gene: 4. CDR3: CASGSGGGNTIYF. The CDR3 region has the DNA TGTGCCAGCGGCTCAGGGGGTGGAAACACCATATATTTT.

J is TRBJ2-7 and V is TRBV3-1 (or the pseudogene TRBV3-2), with TRBD1 matching over 9 bases. Per the germline V gene, CDR1 is LGHDT and CDR2 is YNNKEL (reference sequence). Trimming took 4 bases from V and 4 from J; bases not matched to a gene: 8. The CDR3 has 15 residues. The CDR3 spells CASSPGQGGTYEQYF. Written as DNA, the CDR3 is TGTGCCAGCAGCCCGGGACAGGGAGGGACTTACGAGCAGTACTTC.

The chain has TRBV2 and TRBJ1-1; 10 nucleotides match TRBD1. Trimming cost V 4 bases and J 9 bases; bases outside gene matches: 11. In germline, CDR1 is SNHLY, CDR2 FYNNEI. The CDR3 sequence is 15 residues long. The CDR3 reads CASSARQGAAQQAFF. In DNA, the CDR3 is TGTGCCAGCAGTGCCAGACAGGGGGCCGCCCAACAAGCTTTCTTT.

This clone was found once. This rearrangement joins TRBV29-1 to TRBJ1-3; no clear D gene. Germline V lookup: CDR1 SQVTM, CDR2 ANQGSEA. The CDR3 length is 14 residues. Trimming removed 7 bases from V and 2 bases from J, with 15 bases in between. CDR3 amino acids: CSARPGETGNTIYF. CDR3 DNA sequence: TGCAGCGCCCGGCCAGGTGAAACTGGAAACACCATATATTTT.

The count of this clone is one. This chain joins TRBV15 and TRBJ2-2; tentative D call: TRBD1 (6 bases). V lost 1 base and J 7 bases, leaving 7 bases between the germline ends. The CDR3 runs to 13 residues. Germline loops: CDR1 LNHNV, CDR2 YYDKDF (reference sequence). CDR3 nucleotides: TGTGCCACCAGCAGAGGAGGGGGCGGGGAGCTGTTTTTT. Residues: CATSRGGGGELFF.

V and J are TRBV9 and TRBJ1-5; 9 nucleotides align to TRBD1. This CDR3 has 15 amino acids. V was pared by 0 bases and J by 6 bases, with 4 bases of the junction left unmatched. Germline CDR1 reads SGDLS; CDR2 reads YYNGEE. CDR3 sequence (DNA): TGTGCCAGCAGCGTAGGGACAGGGGATCGTCAGCCCCAGCATTTT. As protein: CASSVGTGDRQPQHF.

In the case of this clone: Other DNA sequences in the same sample also yield this CDR3. V is TRBV6-5 and J is TRBJ1-4; 9 bases map to TRBD1. The CDR3 has 14 amino acids. Germline V CDR1 and CDR2: MNHEY, SVGAGI. The V and J ends lost 6 bases and 7 bases, in that order; junction bases with no gene match: 6. The CDR3 DNA reads TGTGCCAGCAGGGACACAGGGGGCGGTGAAAAACTGTTTTTT. The encoded protein is CASRDTGGGEKLFF.

CDR3 nucleotides: TGTGCCAGCAGCTTAGTAAGGGGGCCTGGGGCCAACGTCCTGACTTTC. This codes for CASSLVRGPGANVLTF. V gene TRBV7-9 combines with J gene TRBJ2-6; TRBD1 matches at 7 bases. After removal of 1 base from V and 2 bases from J, the junction contained 2 bases not matched to a gene. Germline V gene sequence: CDR1 SEHNR, CDR2 FQNEAQ (reference sequence). This CDR3 contains 16 residues.

The chain couples TRBV7-2 to TRBJ1-2; D not certain. CDR1 and CDR2 from the germline V gene are SGHTA and FQGNSA. V lost 1 base to trimming and J lost 1 base, with 7 bases between them. This CDR3 has 14 amino acids. CDR3 loop: CASSLGALNYGYTF. CDR3 DNA sequence: TGTGCCAGCAGCTTAGGTGCACTTAACTATGGCTACACCTTC.

Only a few counts were recorded for this clone. The chain carries TRBV19 and TRBJ1-2; a weak D match, TRBD1 (5 bases). The CDR3 loop spans 14 amino acids. V was shortened by 7 bases and J by 4 bases, with 16 bases between the two germline ends. Germline V gives CDR1 LNHDA, CDR2 SQIVND (reference sequence). This CDR3 reads CASTPTDRIYGYTF. The DNA for the CDR3 is TGTGCCAGTACCCCGACAGATCGGATCTATGGCTACACCTTC.

This sequence joins TRBV7-2 and TRBJ1-2, with TRBD1 as a possible D gene (5 bases). This CDR3 contains 13 residues. Germline-derived CDR1 and CDR2 are SGHTA and FQGNSA. Between the trimmed V and J ends, which lost 5 bases and 3 bases, there was a span of 10 bases. CDR3 sequence reads: CASSAPGDYGYTF. In nucleotides, the CDR3 is TGTGCCAGCAGCGCCCCGGGGGACTATGGCTACACCTTC.

The CDR3 nucleotides are TGTGCCAGCAGCCCAGTTTCAGAGACCCAGTACTTC. This sequence encodes CASSPVSETQYF. The chain joins TRBV7-8 to TRBJ2-5; D is ambiguous. Germline V gene lookup returns CDR1 SGHVS and CDR2 FQNEAQ. Trimming removed 5 bases from V and 4 bases from J, with 8 bases in between. This CDR3 is built from 12 residues.